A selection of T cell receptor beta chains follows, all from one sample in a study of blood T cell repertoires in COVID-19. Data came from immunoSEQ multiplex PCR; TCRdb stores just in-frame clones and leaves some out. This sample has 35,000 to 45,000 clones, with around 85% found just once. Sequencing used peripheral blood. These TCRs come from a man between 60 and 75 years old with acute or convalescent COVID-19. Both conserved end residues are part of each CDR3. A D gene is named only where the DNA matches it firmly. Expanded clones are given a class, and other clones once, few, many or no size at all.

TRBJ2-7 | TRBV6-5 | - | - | TGTGCCAGCAGGAGGCAGGGCGACGAGCAGTACTTC | CASRRQGDEQYF
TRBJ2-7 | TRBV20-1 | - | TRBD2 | TGCAGTGCTAGTGGACTAGCGGGGGTCGAGCAGTACTTC | CSASGLAGVEQYF
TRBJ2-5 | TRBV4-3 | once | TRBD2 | TGCGCCAGCAGCCAAGAGACTAGCGGGGGGGGATTCCAAGAGACCCAGTACTTC | CASSQETSGGGFQETQYF
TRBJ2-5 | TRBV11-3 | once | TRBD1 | TGTGCCAGCAGCCCGGGACAGGGGGCCGGAGAGACCCAGTACTTC | CASSPGQGAGETQYF
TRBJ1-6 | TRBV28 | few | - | TGTGCCAGCAGAGGCGGGGCGCGGAATTCACCCCTCCACTTT | CASRGGARNSPLHF
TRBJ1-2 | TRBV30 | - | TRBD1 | TGTGCCTGGAGCGGCAGGGGGCGCGATGGCTACACCTTC | CAWSGRGRDGYTF
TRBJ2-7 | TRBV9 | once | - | TGTGCCAGCAGCGTCGGGGCGGGGAAATCCTACGAGCAGTACTTC | CASSVGAGKSYEQYF
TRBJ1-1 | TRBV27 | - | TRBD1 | TGTGCCAGCAGTAGGGGACAGGCCGTGAACACTGAAGCTTTCTTT | CASSRGQAVNTEAFF
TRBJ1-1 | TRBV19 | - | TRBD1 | TGTGCCAGTTGTCGGGGACAGATGAACACTGAAGCTTTCTTT | CASCRGQMNTEAFF
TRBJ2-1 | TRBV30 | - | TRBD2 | TGTGCCTGGAGCAAGCGGGGGGGAATCAATGAGCAGTTCTTC | CAWSKRGGINEQFF
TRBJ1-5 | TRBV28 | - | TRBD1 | TGTGCCAGCTCACCGGACAGGGGGTCCTATAGCAATCAGCCCCAGCATTTT | CASSPDRGSYSNQPQHF
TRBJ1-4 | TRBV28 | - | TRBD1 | TGTGCCAGCAAGACAGGGGGCGCCGATAATGAAAAACTGTTTTTT | CASKTGGADNEKLFF
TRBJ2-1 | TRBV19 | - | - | TGTGCCAGTAGTAATCAGGGATTGTACAATGAGCAGTTCTTC | CASSNQGLYNEQFF